This T cell receptor beta chain stems from a study of T-cell reconstitution after alpha-beta-depleted transplantation in children. Study-level findings and limits: Reportedly, alpha-beta T cells present about two months post-transplant originated from several hundred expanded clones of graft origin. The main origin of T-cell counts and diversity one year after transplant was newly produced T cells. Surviving recipient cells, namely T cells and thymic progenitors, were the source of high day-60 TCRbeta diversity in some patients.

This clonotype was observed many times. Its antigen is currently unknown. There are 15 residues in the CDR3. Germline CDR1 and CDR2: LGHNA and YNFKEQ. Trimming took 7 bases from V and 0 from J; bases not matched to a gene: 7. Unique molecular identifiers were incorporated during preparation of the TCRbeta library. TCRdb reanalysed the PCR reads using MiXCR and keeps one entry per CDR3 protein. The data hold approximately 300,000 distinct CDR3 sequences, with around 7.1% observed a single time. The sequence was collected from a female patient aged 2-15 years who had a stem cell transplant for Fanconi anemia, so the T cells may come from the graft donor. The rearrangement uses TRBV4-2 and TRBJ1-1, with 8 bases that match TRBD1. Specimen: peripheral blood, collected 360 days after TCRalphabeta/CD19-depleted stem cell transplant. CDR3 region: CASTPGQAVNTEAFF. CDR3 DNA: TGTGCCAGCACTCCGGGACAGGCGGTGAACACTGAAGCTTTCTTT.